The 4 T cell receptor beta chains given below trace back to one sample, sequenced in a study of human thymus T cells. Thymic samples were excised during corrective heart operations. The data were produced by immunoSEQ multiplex PCR, yet TCRdb's version contains in-frame clones alone and is incomplete. Here the sample spans some 120,000 clones, around 94% being singletons. The sequenced material came from thymus tissue. Receptor source: a boy younger than two with a congenital heart defect but otherwise immunologically healthy.

The V and J genes are TRBV6-1 and TRBJ1-6; weak D call: TRBD1 (6 bases). Per germline, CDR1 MNHNS and CDR2 SASEGT. V shed 3 bases and J shed 4 bases, with 16 bases lying between them. CDR3 length: 17 amino acids. This CDR3 is CASSDQGQSHYNSPLHF. The CDR3, as DNA: TGTGCCAGCAGTGATCAAGGACAGTCCCATTATAATTCACCCCTCCACTTT.

The CDR3 region has the DNA TGTGCCAGCAGTCCAGACCAGGGCGGTAACTATGGCTACACCTTC. Protein product: CASSPDQGGNYGYTF. This chain uses TRBV27 with TRBJ1-2, with D possibly being TRBD1 (5 bases). CDR3 length: 15 amino acids. V was clipped by 5 bases and J by 1 base, with 14 bases between them. Germline CDR1 reads MNHEY; CDR2 reads SMNVEV (reference sequence).

CDR3: CASRLAGGPKDTQYF. CDR3 nucleotide sequence: TGTGCCAGCAGACTAGCGGGGGGGCCGAAAGATACGCAGTATTTT. This chain joins TRBV27 and TRBJ2-3; 13 bases match TRBD2. The length of the CDR3 is 15 residues. CDR1 is MNHEY, CDR2 SMNVEV, per germline (reference sequence). The trim removed 6 bases at V and 5 bases at J, leaving 5 bases unmatched.

CDR3 sequence reads: CASSHRRGQRKETQYF. The CDR3 DNA is TGCGCCAGCAGCCATCGTAGGGGACAGAGAAAAGAGACCCAGTACTTC. The chain employs TRBV4-1 and TRBJ2-5, with 7 bases matching TRBD1. The trim removed 3 bases at V and 3 bases at J, leaving 10 bases unmatched. The CDR3 totals 16 residues. CDR1 is MGHRA, CDR2 YSYEKL, per germline.